The present entry profiles one T cell receptor beta chain with its context. This sample was included in a study of T cells in Graves' hyperthyroidism and ophthalmopathy. From RNA transcripts, TCR beta CDR3 regions were amplified. An initial round of RT-PCR targeting the TCR CDR3 relied on the HTBI primer set. From the multiplex PCR reads, TCRdb called clonotypes with MiXCR, one entry per CDR3 protein. The sample lists roughly 750,000 distinct CDR3 sequences, 16% occurring once. Trimming took 3 bases from V and 5 from J; bases not matched to a gene: 7. Germline CDR1 is SGHVS and CDR2 is FQNEAQ. This CDR3 region has 15 residues.

This rearrangement joins TRBV7-8 to TRBJ1-5, with TRBD1 identical over 7 bases. The source of this sequence is a man younger than 35 with Graves' hyperthyroidism. Input material: blood. CDR3 region: CASSFRGLADQPQHF. The CDR3 DNA sequence: TGTGCCAGCAGCTTTAGGGGGCTGGCGGATCAGCCCCAGCATTTT.